The 8 T cell receptor beta chains reported below all come from one sample, sequenced in a study of glioma-infiltrating T cells (TCRdb year 2016). TCRdb lists the instrument as Illumina MiSeq. TCR alpha and beta CDR3 regions were amplified with the iRepertoire nested amplicon-rescue multiplex PCR (arm-PCR) platform from RNA. Clones were called with MiXCR by TCRdb after fastp trimmed the public reads at Q25, and only in-frame beta chains were retained. For every CDR3 protein sequence, its rows merge into one entry that carries the most common genes and DNA. The sample data list a few hundred thousand distinct CDR3 sequences, and around 38% of these were observed just once. The ten biggest clones cover approximately 12% of the sample. The material sequenced was glioma tissue, nonneoplastic brain tissue, or PBMCs (not recorded which). These receptors all stem from a human donor with low-grade glioma or glioblastoma, undergoing nonglioma brain surgery, or in good health (not recorded which).

There are many counts of this clonotype. The CDR3 DNA follows: TGTGCCAGCAGTTACTCGGGACGGTATGGCTACACCTTC. Protein sequence: CASSYSGRYGYTF. J is TRBJ1-2 and V is TRBV6-5, with a weak D call TRBD1 (5 bases). CDR3 size: 13 residues. CDR1 is MNHEY, CDR2 SVGAGI, per germline. Between the trimmed V and J ends, which lost 0 bases and 5 bases, there was a span of 7 bases.

The chain couples TRBV7-2 to TRBJ1-6, with a possible D match to TRBD1 (5 bases). Germline-derived CDR1 and CDR2 are SGHTA and FQGNSA. The V gene lost 3 bases and the J gene lost 5 bases, with 11 bases spanning the gap. This CDR3 is 15 amino acids long. CDR3 amino acids: CASSFTRGNNSPLHF. The CDR3 region has the DNA TGTGCCAGCAGCTTCACTCGGGGGAATAATTCACCCCTCCACTTT.

In this sample, this clonotype turned up a few times. The chain is built from TRBV4-1 and TRBJ1-2; 7 bases are a match to TRBD1. This CDR3 contains 15 residues. The germline V gene has CDR1 MGHRA and CDR2 YSYEKL. With 0 bases clipped from V and 3 bases from J, the junction kept 4 bases outside the gene matches. The CDR3 reads CASSQEQGVYYGYTF. In DNA form, the CDR3 reads TGCGCCAGCAGCCAAGAGCAGGGGGTTTACTATGGCTACACCTTC.

With respect to this clonotype: Just one base apart from a much larger clone, this may be a read error. V gene TRBV20-1 combines with J gene TRBJ1-1; D not certain. Germline V gene data show CDR1 as DFQATT and CDR2 as SNEGSKA (reference sequence). The CDR3 has 12 amino acids. The CDR3 nucleotides read TGCAGTGCTATCCACTCAGGAGATGAAGCTTTATTT. This translates into CSAIHSGDEALF.

The gene calls are TRBV25-1 and TRBJ2-2, with D possibly being TRBD1 (6 bases). Germline V gives CDR1 MGHDK, CDR2 SYGVNS. This CDR3 has 14 residues. Trimming removed 6 bases from V and 3 bases from J, with 11 bases in between. CDR3 in DNA: TGTGCCAGCAGAGTACAGGGAGACACCGGGGAGCTGTTTTTT. It codes for CASRVQGDTGELFF.

The chain uses TRBV24-1 and TRBJ1-4; 7 nucleotides agree with TRBD1. This CDR3 is built from 12 residues. Germline CDR1 is KGHDR and CDR2 is SFDVKD. V lost 4 bases to trimming and J lost 8 bases; unmatched junction nucleotides: 0. The CDR3 protein is CATSETGEKLFF. The CDR3 region has the DNA TGTGCCACCAGTGAGACAGGGGAAAAACTGTTTTTT.

The chain links TRBV6-1 to TRBJ2-7, with a possible D match to TRBD1 (5 bases). CDR3 length: 12 amino acids. The V and J ends lost 6 bases and 7 bases respectively, with 13 bases between them. Germline V lookup: CDR1 MNHNS, CDR2 SASEGT. The CDR3 reads CASRSQVVEQYF. In nucleotides, the CDR3 is TGTGCCAGCAGGTCACAGGTGGTGGAGCAGTACTTC.

The chain combines TRBV28 with TRBJ2-7, with TRBD1 matching over 7 bases. Per germline, CDR1 MDHEN and CDR2 SYDVKM. The CDR3 runs 15 residues. Trimming at V came to 6 bases and at J to 2 bases, leaving 10 bases not matched to a gene. The CDR3 nucleotides read TGTGCCAGCAGCCGTACGGACAGGATGACCTACGAGCAGTACTTC. It yields the protein CASSRTDRMTYEQYF.